This TCR beta chain originates from a study of blood T cell repertoires in COVID-19. Study summary: Sources were T cells, B-cell-depleted T cells, or PBMCs; the material itself was cDNA or gDNA.

Study processing details: Estimation of nucleated cell counts relied on the amplification of reference gene primers. Assay used: immunoSEQ multiplex PCR; TCRdb lists only in-frame clones, some missing. That table furnishes V, J and clone size, whereas the DNA furnished D and trimming. The sample has 100,000 to 130,000 clones; about nine tenths are singletons. The CDR3 loop spans 14 amino acids. CDR1 is LNHNV and CDR2 is YYDKDF in the germline V gene (reference sequence). Trimming took 5 bases from V and 1 from J; bases not matched to a gene: 4. Sequenced material: peripheral blood. The chain joins TRBV15 to TRBJ2-5; 7 nucleotides agree with TRBD1. This TCR derives from a man in his forties or fifties with active or convalescent COVID-19. The CDR3 nucleotides read TGTGCCACCAGCTTGACAGGGAGCCAAGAGACCCAGTACTTC. It codes for CATSLTGSQETQYF.